This entry lists 17 T cell receptor beta chains sequenced from one sample in a study of blood T cell repertoires in COVID-19. Using immunoSEQ multiplex PCR, the repertoire was profiled, and TCRdb retains in-frame clones only, with some absent. The sample lists around 130,000 clones; roughly nine tenths were seen once. Sequenced: peripheral blood. The source is a man between 65 and 80 years old with active or convalescent COVID-19.

The rearrangement links TRBV3-1 (or the pseudogene TRBV3-2) to TRBJ2-1, with 8 bases lining up with TRBD2. The CDR3 sequence is 14 residues long. The trim removed 1 base at V and 7 bases at J, leaving 3 bases unmatched. CDR1 is LGHDT and CDR2 is YNNKEL in the germline V gene (reference sequence). The CDR3 loop reads CASSQGLARNEQFF. DNA for the CDR3: TGTGCCAGCAGCCAAGGACTAGCGCGAAATGAGCAGTTCTTC.

CDR3 bases: TGTGCCAGCAGCGTTCCGGGACTAGCGGGAGTCGAGCAGTACTTC. This codes for CASSVPGLAGVEQYF. The chain has TRBV11-2 and TRBJ2-7; 14 bases match TRBD2. The CDR3 contains 15 residues. V lost 5 bases to trimming and J lost 6 bases; unmatched junction nucleotides: 6. Germline loops: CDR1 SGHAT, CDR2 FQNNGV. Drawing the rest from reference TRBV11-2 and TRBJ2-7, the complete variable domain is EAGVAQSPRYKIIEKRQSVAFWCNPISGHATLYWYQQILGQGPKLLIQFQNNGVVDDSQLPKDRFSAERLKGVDSTLKIQPAKLEDSAVYLCASSVPGLAGVEQYFGPGTRLTVT.

The V call is TRBV19, the J call TRBJ2-5, with TRBD1 as a possible D gene (6 bases). V dropped 6 bases and J dropped 5 bases, with 16 bases sitting between them. The CDR3 totals 14 residues. Germline V gene lookup returns CDR1 LNHDA and CDR2 SQIVND (reference sequence). The CDR3 region is CASRPQGKGETQYF. In nucleotides, the CDR3 is TGTGCCAGTAGACCCCAGGGGAAGGGGGAGACCCAGTACTTC. The complete variable domain, with remaining parts taken from reference TRBV19 and TRBJ2-5, reads DGGITQSPKYLFRKEGQNVTLSCEQNLNHDAMYWYRQDPGQGLRLIYYSQIVNDFQKGDIAEGYSVSREKKESFPLTVTSAQKNPTAFYLCASRPQGKGETQYFGPGTRLLVL.

The chain couples TRBV29-1 to TRBJ1-4, with D uncertain. The germline gives CDR1 SQVTM, CDR2 ANQGSEA. CDR3 size: 13 residues. V shed 5 bases and J shed 2 bases, with 9 bases lying between them. CDR3 residues: CSVRAGTNEKLFF. In DNA form, the CDR3 reads TGCAGCGTTAGGGCGGGTACTAATGAAAAACTGTTTTTT.

V gene TRBV7-6 combines with J gene TRBJ2-7, with TRBD1 matching 8 bases. Trimming removed 4 bases from V and 1 base from J; junction bases left unmatched: 6. CDR3 length: 15 amino acids. Germline V lookup: CDR1 SGHVS, CDR2 FNYEAQ. The CDR3 nucleotides read TGTGCCAGCAGCTCGGGGACAGGCAATTCCTACGAGCAGTACTTC. It yields the protein CASSSGTGNSYEQYF.

The chain is built from TRBV3-1 (or the pseudogene TRBV3-2) and TRBJ1-3; D is unclear. Trimming took off 4 bases at V and 0 bases at J, with 7 bases between the two ends. The CDR3 spans 14 residues. The V gene's germline CDR1 is LGHDT and CDR2 YNNKEL (reference sequence). The CDR3 region is CASSLAFSGNTIYF. The CDR3 DNA sequence: TGTGCCAGCAGCCTAGCCTTCTCTGGAAACACCATATATTTT.

The rearrangement uses TRBV27 and TRBJ1-2; the D is unclear. This CDR3 contains 14 residues. Trimming took off 5 bases at V and 6 bases at J, with 16 bases between the two ends. CDR1 MNHEY and CDR2 SMNVEV come from the germline V gene (reference sequence). CDR3 sequence (DNA): TGTGCCAGCAGTCCCCTCACGCCCCAGAATGGCTACACCTTC. Translated: CASSPLTPQNGYTF.

This clone was observed a handful of times. The J gene is TRBJ1-2, the V gene TRBV4-2; 9 bases are shared with TRBD1. The V segment lost 3 bases and the J segment 8 bases; nucleotides outside the gene matches: 7. The CDR3 has 14 residues. Germline assignment: CDR1 LGHNA and CDR2 YNFKEQ. The CDR3: CASSQGDRELGYTF. The CDR3 DNA sequence: TGTGCCAGCAGCCAGGGGGACAGGGAGCTGGGCTACACCTTC.

V usage is TRBV2 and J usage is TRBJ2-3; 9 bases are shared with TRBD2. The CDR3 has 13 amino acids. Germline values: CDR1 SNHLY, CDR2 FYNNEI. V lost 10 bases and J lost 4; bases outside the gene matches: 6. The CDR3 spells CATPSGNPDTQYF. The CDR3 bases are TGTGCCACCCCTAGCGGGAACCCAGATACGCAGTATTTT.

The V gene is TRBV24-1, the J gene TRBJ2-3; D might be TRBD1 (5 bases). V lost 2 bases and J lost 2, with 19 bases in between. Germline assignment: CDR1 KGHDR and CDR2 SFDVKD. The CDR3 length is 18 residues. In DNA, the CDR3 is TGTGCCACCAGTGATTGGGGCCTGGGCAGGGTGAACACAGATACGCAGTATTTT. Amino acid sequence: CATSDWGLGRVNTDTQYF.

The chain is built from TRBV27 and TRBJ2-1; 12 nucleotides line up with TRBD1. The CDR3 contains 14 residues. Per the germline V gene, CDR1 is MNHEY and CDR2 is SMNVEV (reference sequence). V shed 7 bases and J 7 bases; nucleotides not matched to a gene: 5. CDR3 protein: CASTPGQGANEQFF. DNA of the CDR3: TGTGCCAGCACCCCGGGACAGGGGGCGAATGAGCAGTTCTTC.

The chain joins TRBV5-4 to TRBJ1-1; maybe TRBD1 (5 bases). Germline loops: CDR1 SGHNT, CDR2 YYREEE (reference sequence). Trimming removed 1 base at V and 1 base at J, with 8 bases between. The CDR3 is 14 residues long. CDR3 bases: TGTGCCAGCAGCTTGATTCAGGGGAACACTGAAGCTTTCTTT. This sequence encodes CASSLIQGNTEAFF.

This clone appeared once. The rearrangement links TRBV19 to TRBJ2-7; TRBD2 might be the D (5 bases). Trimming stripped 3 bases from V and 0 bases from J, with 6 bases between. Germline V gives CDR1 LNHDA, CDR2 SQIVND (reference sequence). The CDR3 has 13 residues. CDR3 in amino acids: CASSIEGSYEQYF. CDR3 in DNA: TGTGCCAGTAGTATTGAGGGCTCCTACGAGCAGTACTTC.

This chain uses TRBV27 with TRBJ2-1, with 12 bases matching TRBD2. The CDR3 runs to 17 residues. Germline lookup yields CDR1 MNHEY and CDR2 SMNVEV (reference sequence). V dropped 6 bases and J dropped 14; count of bases not matched to a gene: 20. The CDR3 DNA follows: TGTGCCAGCAGCTTGGATCTAGCGGGAGGGCCGGGGCAAAAAGAGTTCTTC. Encoded protein: CASSLDLAGGPGQKEFF.

The chain joins TRBV7-8 to TRBJ2-7; D unclear. V was cut by 5 bases and J by 2 bases, with 13 bases left in between. In germline, CDR1 is SGHVS, CDR2 FQNEAQ. This CDR3 comprises 14 residues. Here the CDR3 reads CASSQQVTTYEQYF. CDR3 in DNA: TGTGCCAGCAGCCAACAAGTTACAACCTACGAGCAGTACTTC.

This chain joins TRBV28 and TRBJ2-5; 8 positions agree with TRBD1. The ends lost 4 bases at V and 5 bases at J; junction bases unmatched: 6. Germline CDR1 and CDR2: MDHEN and SYDVKM. CDR3 length: 14 amino acids. Here the CDR3 reads CASSSSRGPETQYF. Here the CDR3 DNA reads TGTGCCAGCAGTTCCTCCAGGGGGCCGGAGACCCAGTACTTC.

The count of this clone is one. The V gene is TRBV5-1, the J gene TRBJ2-2; 11 positions match TRBD2. V was clipped by 3 bases and J by 7 bases; unmatched bases: 17. Germline V gives CDR1 SGHRS, CDR2 YFSETQ. This CDR3 contains 19 residues. The CDR3 here is CASSSSPLAGVGTGGELFF. The CDR3 bases are TGCGCCAGCAGCTCTTCCCCACTAGCGGGAGTGGGGACTGGCGGGGAGCTGTTTTTT.